Sequencing of this T cell receptor (beta chain) was carried out in a study of cytomegalovirus exposure and HLA in healthy donors. Study outcomes and limitations: Immune exposure information comprised only CMV serostatus. Data from an earlier analysis indicated that most TCR beta V segments were productive either about 90% or about 30% of the time.

The study did not record CMV serostatus for this donor. To note about this clone: Its antigen is as yet unknown.

13 Jbeta primers and 60 Vbeta primers were used for the PCR. Sequencing used immunoSEQ multiplex PCR; TCRdb keeps in-frame clones, though not all of them. This table has approximately 140,000 clones, around two thirds appearing once. The V gene's germline CDR1 is SGHVS and CDR2 FQNEAQ. The CDR3 runs 16 residues. The junction had 11 bases not matched to a gene; V was cut back by 4 bases and J by 2 bases. The clonotype comes from a human donor in good health. Sequenced material: PBMCs. The chain combines TRBV7-8 with TRBJ2-7; 7 bases map to TRBD1. CDR3: CASSSRQGTLPYEQYF. In nucleotides, the CDR3 is TGTGCCAGCAGCTCTAGACAGGGTACCCTGCCCTACGAGCAGTACTTC.